The clone carrying this T cell receptor beta chain has ten or more counts. Its antigen is as yet unknown. This sample is drawn from a study of Graves' ophthalmopathy and Graves' hyperthyroidism. At the level of the study: Peripheral blood was obtained at first diagnosis, ahead of any treatment. Broader study findings: Prediction of ophthalmopathy progression reached less than 71% sensitivity and roughly 72% specificity.

Physicians reached a diagnosis by relying on clinical symptoms, serum thyroxine, TRAb, thyroid ultrasound and orbital computed tomography. V was clipped by 1 base and J by 6 bases, with 15 bases between them. The V gene's germline CDR1 is MDHEN and CDR2 SYDVKM. This CDR3 has 15 amino acids. Amplification of TCR beta CDR3 regions used RNA transcripts. RT-PCR with HTBI primers came first, then second-round multiplex PCR. TCRdb analysed the multiplex PCR reads with MiXCR anew, one entry per CDR3 protein. The data hold around 40,000 distinct CDR3 sequences, with about 51% observed a single time. The rearrangement uses TRBV28 and TRBJ1-1; TRBD1 is a possible D gene (5 bases). This TCR was recovered from an adult man with Graves' ophthalmopathy. Sequencing was done on a sample of peripheral blood. The CDR3 DNA reads TGTGCCAGCAGTTTATTCCGGGACCCCCTGTCTGAAGCTTTCTTT. Translating gives CASSLFRDPLSEAFF.